The T cell receptor (beta chain) described here comes from a study of breast tumors, draining lymph nodes, adjacent tissues (TCRdb year 2016). Notes on the research overall: Breast cancer patients provided tumor, adjacent nontumor tissue and axillary lymph nodes, and the study compared the TCR beta repertoires across these three sources. In human breast cancer, the study set out to evaluate how tumor, surrounding tissue and draining lymph node repertoires relate to one another and whether T cells may move between these sites.

Including the terminal cysteine and phenylalanine, the CDR3 comprises 17 residues. The retained sequence is limited to the CDR3, 51 bases, with the frame set at the first base. Based on the germline V gene, the CDR1 and CDR2 sequences are SGHDN and FVKESK. The instrument given in TCRdb is Illumina HiSeq 2000. Multiplex PCR amplification was used to build the TCR beta chain libraries. High-throughput sequencing was used to analyze the amplified TCR beta chain products. In-frame beta chains were kept once TCRdb had trimmed the public reads at Q25 with fastp and called clones with MiXCR. Rows with one shared CDR3 protein collapse into an entry with the most common genes and DNA. The sample includes approximately 52,000 distinct CDR3 sequences, with under 50% observed a single time. The ten most abundant clones make up roughly a tenth of the sample. What the study reported, not specific to this receptor: In luminal-like breast cancer, tumor and nontumor tissue repertoires resembled each other significantly more than in basal-like breast cancer. Rather than being directly demonstrated, the conclusion that tumor T cells originate in lymph nodes was presented as consistent with a hypothesis. The data were considered consistent with the idea that most tumor T cells come from the lymph node and then expand in tumor tissue. T-cell repertoire diversity in tumors was found to be lower than in lymph nodes but higher than in nontumor tissue, and preferential V and J gene usage was observed.

This clonotype was recorded a few times. What this receptor recognizes is not known. This may be a read error: a much more frequent sequence differs by one nucleotide. This sequence originates from a female donor with breast cancer. Some clones in this sample may be carry-over from other donors' samples. The sequenced sample consisted of breast tumor tissue. The chain links TRBV14 with TRBJ2-5, with the D gene possibly TRBD1 or TRBD2, each one fitting 5 bases. CDR3 sequence: CASSQNLGTTGGETQHF. DNA sequence: TGTGCCAGCAGCCAGAACCTAGGCACCACTGGGGGAGAGACCCAGCACTTC.